This T cell receptor beta chain emerged from a study of beta chain features in type 1 diabetes. Across the study: Researchers looked at 85 million to 110 million sorted cells across all samples. Findings and caveats of the study: cDNA sequencing could over-represent cells with high TCR expression.

This clone came up a few times. The antigen is unknown. Investigators reverse transcribed all isolated RNA, so they sequenced expressed TCRB transcripts. Generated by immunoSEQ multiplex PCR, the TCRdb table keeps only in-frame clones and is missing some. The sample has around 500,000 clones; over 10% are singletons. This CDR3 spans 14 amino acids. Looked up from germline, CDR1 is SGHNT and CDR2 is YENEEA. V lost 0 bases, J lost 3 bases, and 7 bases lay in between. Every donor provided one heparinised blood draw, which averaged approximately 100 mL. The receptor was derived from a woman younger than 30 in good health. This rearrangement joins TRBV11-3 to TRBJ2-3; D call uncertain. Sequencing used naive CD4+ T cells from blood. The CDR3: CASSLDRTTDTQYF. Written as DNA, the CDR3 is TGTGCCAGCAGCTTAGACAGAACGACAGATACGCAGTATTTT.